This T cell receptor beta chain appears in the sequencing data of a study of T cell changes during pregnancy in multiple sclerosis. The data were produced by immunoSEQ multiplex PCR, yet TCRdb's version contains in-frame clones alone and is incomplete. Among approximately 70,000 clones listed, more than 85% were seen once. The ends were cut back, 3 bases at V and 7 bases at J, with 15 bases in the middle. CDR3 length equals 13 residues. Per the germline V gene, CDR1 is GTSNPN and CDR2 is SVGIG (reference sequence). The input for sequencing was peripheral blood, taken in the first trimester of pregnancy. This sequence joins TRBV30 and TRBJ1-2, with D perhaps TRBD1 (5 bases). This sequence was found in a female donor with multiple sclerosis, enrolled in a pregnancy study. In nucleotides, the CDR3 is TGTGCCTGGAGGATGACAGCCTTAAGTGGCTACACCTTC. It encodes CAWRMTALSGYTF.